This is a list of T cell receptor beta chains from one sample in a study of blood T cell repertoires in COVID-19. Clones were read by immunoSEQ multiplex PCR, and TCRdb kept only the in-frame ones, dropping some. Seen here are some 150,000 clones, more than 65% observed once, and the top ten hold over 11%. Sequencing was performed on peripheral blood. Source of these receptors: an elderly woman with acute or convalescent COVID-19. The CDR3 runs from the conserved cysteine through the conserved F or W. Each record gives: D gene, V gene, J gene, clone size, CDR3 protein, CDR3 DNA. The D gene is left open where the match is weak. Where a row states a size, it is once, few, many or the class of an expanded clone; other rows omit it.

D: TRBD2; V: TRBV2; J: TRBJ2-1; size: -; CDR3: CASSGEGQGNNEQFF; DNA: TGTGCCAGCAGCGGGGAGGGGCAGGGAAACAATGAGCAGTTCTTC
D: TRBD1; V: TRBV2; J: TRBJ1-1; size: -; CDR3: CASRDRVNTEAFF; DNA: TGTGCCAGCAGGGACAGGGTGAACACTGAAGCTTTCTTT
D: TRBD1; V: TRBV29-1; J: TRBJ2-5; size: -; CDR3: CSVGTGEAETQYF; DNA: TGCAGCGTCGGGACAGGGGAGGCGGAGACCCAGTACTTC
D: -; V: TRBV27; J: TRBJ2-3; size: -; CDR3: CATAGGVRDTQYF; DNA: TGTGCCACCGCAGGAGGGGTTCGGGATACGCAGTATTTT
D: -; V: TRBV19; J: TRBJ1-2; size: -; CDR3: CASSEQSSNYGYTF; DNA: TGTGCCAGTAGTGAACAGAGCTCTAACTATGGCTACACCTTC
D: TRBD1; V: TRBV18; J: TRBJ1-6; size: -; CDR3: CASSPRQGARGNSPLHF; DNA: TGTGCCAGCTCACCCCGACAGGGGGCAAGAGGGAATTCACCCCTCCACTTT
D: -; V: TRBV7-9; J: TRBJ2-6; size: -; CDR3: CASSLRGSGANVLTF; DNA: TGTGCCAGCAGCTTACGGGGGTCTGGGGCCAACGTCCTGACTTTC
D: TRBD1; V: TRBV3-1/TRBV3-2; J: TRBJ1-2; size: -; CDR3: CASRPGQADLYGYTF; DNA: TGTGCCAGCCGCCCCGGACAGGCAGACCTCTATGGCTACACCTTC
D: TRBD2; V: TRBV4-1; J: TRBJ2-1; size: -; CDR3: CASSQTSGGTLSYNEQFF; DNA: TGCGCCAGCAGCCAGACTAGCGGGGGGACCCTATCCTACAATGAGCAGTTCTTC
D: -; V: TRBV5-1; J: TRBJ2-1; size: -; CDR3: CASTLQGGSPNEQFF; DNA: TGCGCCAGCACCCTCCAGGGTGGATCCCCCAATGAGCAGTTCTTC
D: -; V: TRBV5-1; J: TRBJ2-3; size: -; CDR3: CASSEVQITDTQYF; DNA: TGCGCCAGCAGCGAAGTACAGATTACAGATACGCAGTATTTT
D: -; V: TRBV28; J: TRBJ1-2; size: -; CDR3: CASSSGHNYGYTF; DNA: TGTGCCAGCAGTTCAGGACATAACTATGGCTACACCTTC
D: TRBD1; V: TRBV28; J: TRBJ1-2; size: -; CDR3: CASSPGQGREGYTF; DNA: TGTGCCAGCAGTCCTGGACAGGGCAGAGAGGGCTACACCTTC
D: -; V: TRBV19; J: TRBJ1-5; size: -; CDR3: CASSNRDRRRNQPQHF; DNA: TGTGCCAGTAGTAACAGGGATAGAAGACGAAATCAGCCCCAGCATTTT
D: TRBD1; V: TRBV4-1; J: TRBJ2-7; size: once; CDR3: CASSLQGGQGLSYEQYF; DNA: TGCGCCAGCAGCCTCCAAGGAGGACAGGGTCTGTCCTACGAGCAGTACTTC
D: -; V: TRBV27; J: TRBJ1-4; size: few; CDR3: CASSFQGRANEKLFF; DNA: TGTGCCAGCAGTTTTCAGGGGCGCGCTAATGAAAAACTGTTTTTT
D: TRBD2; V: TRBV5-4; J: TRBJ2-7; size: -; CDR3: CASSFAGVREQYF; DNA: TGTGCCAGCAGCTTTGCGGGAGTGAGAGAGCAGTACTTC
D: TRBD1; V: TRBV7-2; J: TRBJ1-2; size: -; CDR3: CASSLAPGQGSISGYTF; DNA: TGTGCCAGCAGCTTAGCCCCCGGACAGGGGAGTATCTCTGGCTACACCTTC
D: TRBD1; V: TRBV29-1; J: TRBJ2-1; size: -; CDR3: CSVEDRLNEQFF; DNA: TGCAGCGTTGAGGACAGGCTAAATGAGCAGTTCTTC
D: -; V: TRBV27; J: TRBJ1-6; size: -; CDR3: CASSYVGRDNSPLHF; DNA: TGTGCCAGCAGTTACGTCGGCAGGGATAATTCACCCCTCCACTTT
D: -; V: TRBV10-1; J: TRBJ2-1; size: -; CDR3: CASGSAGASSYNEQFF; DNA: TGCGCCAGCGGGTCGGCAGGGGCAAGCTCCTACAATGAGCAGTTCTTC
D: TRBD2; V: TRBV5-1; J: TRBJ2-5; size: -; CDR3: CASSTGTSGSETQYF; DNA: TGCGCCAGCAGCACCGGGACTAGCGGGAGCGAGACCCAGTACTTC
D: -; V: TRBV24-1; J: TRBJ1-6; size: -; CDR3: CATSAHREGPYNSPLHF; DNA: TGTGCCACCAGTGCGCACAGGGAAGGGCCCTATAATTCACCCCTCCACTTT
D: TRBD2; V: TRBV12-3/TRBV12-4; J: TRBJ2-5; size: -; CDR3: CASSREGETQYF; DNA: TGTGCCAGCAGTCGGGAGGGGGAGACCCAGTACTTC
D: -; V: TRBV5-5; J: TRBJ1-6; size: -; CDR3: CASSLTAGTNSPLHF; DNA: TGTGCCAGCAGCTTGACGGCGGGAACTAATTCACCCCTCCACTTT
D: TRBD1; V: TRBV18; J: TRBJ1-6; size: -; CDR3: CASSPEDRGNSPLHF; DNA: TGTGCCAGCTCACCAGAGGACAGGGGCAATTCACCCCTCCACTTT
D: -; V: TRBV21-1; J: TRBJ1-2; size: -; CDR3: CASSTKTRGRGYTF; DNA: TGTGCCAGCAGCACTAAGACCAGGGGTCGTGGCTACACCTTC
D: -; V: TRBV13; J: TRBJ1-2; size: -; CDR3: CASSRTANYGYTF; DNA: TGTGCCAGCAGCCGGACAGCTAACTATGGCTACACCTTC
D: -; V: TRBV30; J: TRBJ2-1; size: -; CDR3: CAWSAGFNGNEQFF; DNA: TGTGCCTGGAGTGCCGGTTTTAACGGCAATGAGCAGTTCTTC
D: -; V: TRBV5-1; J: TRBJ2-3; size: -; CDR3: CASSLGVQGTTDTQYF; DNA: TGCGCCAGCAGCTTGGGAGTACAGGGTACTACAGATACGCAGTATTTT
D: TRBD2; V: TRBV3-1/TRBV3-2; J: TRBJ2-1; size: few; CDR3: CASGTSGAYNEQFF; DNA: TGTGCCAGTGGGACTAGCGGGGCGTACAATGAGCAGTTCTTC
D: -; V: TRBV30; J: TRBJ1-1; size: -; CDR3: CAWSVNEGTEAFF; DNA: TGTGCCTGGAGTGTTAACGAGGGTACTGAAGCTTTCTTT
D: -; V: TRBV2; J: TRBJ2-7; size: -; CDR3: CASSGLEDYEQYF; DNA: TGTGCCAGCAGTGGGCTAGAGGACTACGAGCAGTACTTC
D: TRBD1; V: TRBV3-1/TRBV3-2; J: TRBJ2-7; size: -; CDR3: CASSPGDRATYEQYF; DNA: TGTGCCAGCAGCCCAGGGGACAGGGCGACCTACGAGCAGTACTTC
D: TRBD1; V: TRBV5-6; J: TRBJ1-1; size: -; CDR3: CASSWTGLAEAFF; DNA: TGTGCCAGCAGCTGGACAGGGTTGGCTGAAGCTTTCTTT
D: TRBD1; V: TRBV5-1; J: TRBJ1-1; size: -; CDR3: CASSLQGLAGGLAFF; DNA: TGCGCCAGCAGCCTTCAGGGGCTGGCAGGGGGCTTAGCTTTCTTT
D: TRBD1; V: TRBV3-1/TRBV3-2; J: TRBJ2-7; size: -; CDR3: CASSQGDRVDEQYF; DNA: TGTGCCAGCAGCCAGGGGGACAGGGTGGACGAGCAGTACTTC
D: TRBD1; V: TRBV15; J: TRBJ2-7; size: -; CDR3: CATSRAYSTGGIYEQYF; DNA: TGTGCCACCAGCAGAGCCTATTCGACAGGGGGCATCTACGAGCAGTACTTC
D: TRBD2; V: TRBV7-3; J: TRBJ2-7; size: -; CDR3: CASSLDRTRVHEQYF; DNA: TGTGCCAGCAGCCTAGACCGGACTAGGGTCCACGAGCAGTACTTC
D: -; V: TRBV28; J: TRBJ2-3; size: -; CDR3: CASSLGRAYTDTQYF; DNA: TGTGCCAGCAGTTTAGGGCGGGCGTACACAGATACGCAGTATTTT
D: TRBD1; V: TRBV28; J: TRBJ1-4; size: -; CDR3: CASSLGGTVREKLFF; DNA: TGTGCCAGCAGTTTAGGCGGGACAGTTCGGGAAAAACTGTTTTTT
D: TRBD2; V: TRBV2; J: TRBJ2-7; size: few; CDR3: CASSEGLAVSYEQYF; DNA: TGTGCCAGCAGTGAAGGTCTAGCGGTCTCGTACGAGCAGTACTTC
D: TRBD2; V: TRBV19; J: TRBJ2-3; size: -; CDR3: CASSVSGLAPTDTQYF; DNA: TGTGCCAGTAGTGTAAGTGGACTAGCGCCCACAGATACGCAGTATTTT
D: -; V: TRBV7-6; J: TRBJ2-7; size: -; CDR3: CASSFLDNYEQYF; DNA: TGTGCCAGCAGCTTCCTGGACAACTACGAGCAGTACTTC
D: TRBD1; V: TRBV4-1; J: TRBJ1-1; size: few; CDR3: CASSQGASEAFF; DNA: TGCGCCAGCAGTCAGGGGGCCTCTGAAGCTTTCTTT
D: TRBD1; V: TRBV27; J: TRBJ2-5; size: -; CDR3: CASSQSRQGGETQYF; DNA: TGTGCCAGCAGTCAATCCAGACAGGGCGGGGAGACCCAGTACTTC
D: TRBD2; V: TRBV6-6; J: TRBJ2-3; size: once; CDR3: CASRGLAGGNTDTQYF; DNA: TGTGCCAGCAGGGGACTAGCGGGGGGCAACACAGATACGCAGTATTTT
D: TRBD2; V: TRBV5-4; J: TRBJ2-2; size: -; CDR3: CASSLGLAGIANTGELFF; DNA: TGTGCCAGCAGCCTAGGACTAGCGGGGATAGCGAACACCGGGGAGCTGTTTTTT
D: -; V: TRBV18; J: TRBJ1-1; size: -; CDR3: CASSGVGVEAFF; DNA: TGTGCCAGCTCAGGGGTCGGGGTTGAAGCTTTCTTT